This TCR beta chain is drawn from a study of spatial heterogeneity in lung cancer. Study-wide context: Tumor regions showed TCR transcript counts that correlated strongly with a T cell module score from matched bulk RNA-seq. Combinations of a unique TCR and a UMI were tallied in raw reads, and on average each appeared more than ten times. General study points: Within tumors, counts of expanded alpha and beta TCRs tracked tumor mutation counts.

By share of the sample, this clonotype is medium-sized. Its antigen is not known. Unique molecular identifiers tagged every individual TCR cDNA molecule. TCRdb reprocessed the 5' RACE reads via MiXCR and lists one record per CDR3 protein. The profile covers a few thousand distinct CDR3 sequences, with roughly a sixth appearing a single time and roughly 15% taken by the ten largest. Time point specified: sample taken at primary tumor resection. Researchers sequenced whole RNA taken from tumor, nontumor lung or frozen PBMC without sorting. Trimming removed 10 bases from V and 2 bases from J, with 14 bases in between. This CDR3 is 13 amino acids long. Germline-derived CDR1 and CDR2 are SGHTA and FQGTGA.

Source: lung tumor tissue, taken at surgery. V and J are TRBV7-3 and TRBJ1-1; D is ambiguous. The TCR was taken from a male donor with early-stage non-small cell lung cancer. CDR3 bases: TGTGCCACCCAAAGAGGTCCTAACACTGAAGCTTTCTTT. It translates to CATQRGPNTEAFF.